This T cell receptor beta chain was sequenced during a study of response to subunit inactivated influenza vaccine. Study observations and caveats: After each seasonal influenza vaccination, few new T cells are recruited, the authors suggested.

A remark on this clonotype: Its antigen is still unknown.

TCRdb called the RT-PCR reads again in MiXCR, with one record for every CDR3 protein. This sample has more than 450,000 distinct CDR3 sequences, with about 12% found just once. Germline-derived CDR1 and CDR2 are DFQATT and SNEGSKA (reference sequence). This CDR3 region has 14 residues. With 0 bases removed from V and 3 bases from J, the gap between germline ends came to 11 bases. The chain recombines TRBV20-1 with TRBJ1-1, with D uncertain. The source material was PBMCs from blood, sampled on the day of vaccination. This clonotype was sampled from a man aged 50-59 years who received an inactivated influenza vaccine. The CDR3 bases are TGCAGTGCTAGAGACACCTGGGGTTACACTGAAGCTTTCTTT. The encoded protein is CSARDTWGYTEAFF.